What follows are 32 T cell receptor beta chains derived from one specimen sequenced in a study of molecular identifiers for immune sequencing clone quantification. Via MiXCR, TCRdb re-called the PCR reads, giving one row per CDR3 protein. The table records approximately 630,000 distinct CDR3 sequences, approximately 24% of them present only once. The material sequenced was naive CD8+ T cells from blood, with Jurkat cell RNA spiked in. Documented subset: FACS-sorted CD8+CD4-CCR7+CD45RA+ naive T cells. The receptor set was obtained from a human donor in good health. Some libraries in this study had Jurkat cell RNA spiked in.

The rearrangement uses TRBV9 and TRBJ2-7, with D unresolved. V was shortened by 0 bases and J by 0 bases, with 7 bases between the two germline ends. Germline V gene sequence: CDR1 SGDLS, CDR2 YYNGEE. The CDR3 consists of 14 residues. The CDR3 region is CASSVGGDSYEQYF. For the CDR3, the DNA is TGTGCCAGCAGCGTAGGTGGGGACTCCTACGAGCAGTACTTC. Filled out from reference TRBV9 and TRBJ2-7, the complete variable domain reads DSGVTQTPKHLITATGQRVTLRCSPRSGDLSVYWYQQSLDQGLQFLIQYYNGEERAKGNILERFSAQQFPDLHSELNLSSLELGDSALYFCASSVGGDSYEQYFGPGTRLTVT.

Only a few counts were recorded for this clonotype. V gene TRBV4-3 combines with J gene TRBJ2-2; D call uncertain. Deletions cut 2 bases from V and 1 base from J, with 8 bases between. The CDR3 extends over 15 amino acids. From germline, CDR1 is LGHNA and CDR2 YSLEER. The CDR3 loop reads CASSQHARNTGELFF. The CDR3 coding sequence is TGCGCCAGCAGCCAACACGCGCGGAACACCGGGGAGCTGTTTTTT.

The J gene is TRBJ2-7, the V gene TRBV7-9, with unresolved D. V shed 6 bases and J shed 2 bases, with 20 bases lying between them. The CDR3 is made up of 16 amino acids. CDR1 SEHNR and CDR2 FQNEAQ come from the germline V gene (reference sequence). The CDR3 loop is CASRGNLGAAAYEQYF. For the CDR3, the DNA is TGTGCCAGCAGGGGAAACCTAGGCGCAGCCGCCTACGAGCAGTACTTC.

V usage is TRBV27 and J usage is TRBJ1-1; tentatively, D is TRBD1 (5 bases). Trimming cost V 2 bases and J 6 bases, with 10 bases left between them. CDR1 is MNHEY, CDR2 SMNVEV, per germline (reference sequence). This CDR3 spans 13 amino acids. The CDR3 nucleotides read TGTGCCAGCAGTTTAGGGGGAGCCTCTGAAGCTTTCTTT. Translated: CASSLGGASEAFF.

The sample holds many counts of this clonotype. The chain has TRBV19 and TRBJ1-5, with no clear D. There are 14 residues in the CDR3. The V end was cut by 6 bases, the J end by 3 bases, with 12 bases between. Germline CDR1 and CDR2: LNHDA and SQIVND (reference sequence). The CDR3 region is CASSMNGLNQPQHF. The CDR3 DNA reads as TGTGCCAGTAGCATGAACGGCCTCAATCAGCCCCAGCATTTT.

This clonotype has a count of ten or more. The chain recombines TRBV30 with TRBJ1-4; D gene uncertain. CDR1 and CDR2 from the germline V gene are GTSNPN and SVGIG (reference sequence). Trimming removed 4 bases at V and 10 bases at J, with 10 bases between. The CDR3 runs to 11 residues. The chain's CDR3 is CAWMVFGKLFF. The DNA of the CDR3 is TGTGCCTGGATGGTTTTTGGAAAACTGTTTTTT.

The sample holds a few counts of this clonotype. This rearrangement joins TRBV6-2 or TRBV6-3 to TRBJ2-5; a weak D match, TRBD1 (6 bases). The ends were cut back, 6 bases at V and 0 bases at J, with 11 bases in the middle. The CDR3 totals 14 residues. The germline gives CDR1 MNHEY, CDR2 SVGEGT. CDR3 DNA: TGTGCCAGCAGCAATCGACAGGACCAAGAGACCCAGTACTTC. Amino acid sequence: CASSNRQDQETQYF.

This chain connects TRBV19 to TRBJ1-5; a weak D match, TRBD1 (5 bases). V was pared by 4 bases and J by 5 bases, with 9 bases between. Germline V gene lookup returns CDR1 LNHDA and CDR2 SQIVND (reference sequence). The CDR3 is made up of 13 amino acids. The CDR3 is CASSNAGHQPQHF. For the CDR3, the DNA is TGTGCCAGTAGTAATGCAGGGCATCAGCCCCAGCATTTT.

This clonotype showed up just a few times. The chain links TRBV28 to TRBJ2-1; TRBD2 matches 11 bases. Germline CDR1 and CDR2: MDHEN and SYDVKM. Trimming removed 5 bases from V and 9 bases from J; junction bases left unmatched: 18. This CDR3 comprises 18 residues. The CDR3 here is CASSPTLAGGPRGSEQFF. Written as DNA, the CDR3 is TGTGCCAGCAGTCCTACATTAGCGGGAGGGCCAAGGGGGAGTGAGCAGTTCTTC.

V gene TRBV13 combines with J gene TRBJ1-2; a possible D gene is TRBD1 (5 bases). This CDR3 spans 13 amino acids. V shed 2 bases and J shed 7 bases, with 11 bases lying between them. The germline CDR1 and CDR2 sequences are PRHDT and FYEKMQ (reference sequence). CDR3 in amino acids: CASSLRGSGGYTF. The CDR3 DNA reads TGTGCCAGCAGCTTAAGGGGTTCAGGTGGCTACACCTTC.

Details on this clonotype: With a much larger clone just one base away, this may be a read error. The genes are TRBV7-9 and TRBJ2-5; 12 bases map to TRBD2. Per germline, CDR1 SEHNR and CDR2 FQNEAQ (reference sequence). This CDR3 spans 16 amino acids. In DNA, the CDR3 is TGTGCCAGCAGCCAAACTAGCGGGAGGTATCAAGAGCCCCAGTACTTC. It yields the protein CASSQTSGRYQEPQYF.

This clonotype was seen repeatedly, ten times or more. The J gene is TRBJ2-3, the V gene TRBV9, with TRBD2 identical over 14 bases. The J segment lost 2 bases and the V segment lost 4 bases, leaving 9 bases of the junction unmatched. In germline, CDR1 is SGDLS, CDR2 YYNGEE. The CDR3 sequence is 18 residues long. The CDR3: CASSYQGLAGEDTDTQYF. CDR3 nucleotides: TGTGCCAGCAGCTACCAGGGACTAGCGGGGGAGGACACAGATACGCAGTATTTT.

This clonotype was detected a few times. The CDR3 sequence is CASSRGAEFTDTQYF. In DNA form, the CDR3 reads TGTGCCAGCAGCCGAGGGGCGGAGTTCACAGATACGCAGTATTTT. The rearrangement uses TRBV9 and TRBJ2-3; D might be TRBD1 or TRBD2, each matching 5 bases. Germline lookup yields CDR1 SGDLS and CDR2 YYNGEE. The CDR3 sequence is 15 residues long. With 4 bases removed from V and 2 bases from J, the gap between germline ends came to 14 bases.

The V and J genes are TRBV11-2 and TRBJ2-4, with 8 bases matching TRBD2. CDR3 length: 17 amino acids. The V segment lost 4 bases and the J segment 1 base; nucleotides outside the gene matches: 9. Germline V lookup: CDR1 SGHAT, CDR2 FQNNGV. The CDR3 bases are TGTGCCAGCAGCTCAGGACTAGCATGGGGTGCCAAAAACATTCAGTACTTC. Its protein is CASSSGLAWGAKNIQYF.

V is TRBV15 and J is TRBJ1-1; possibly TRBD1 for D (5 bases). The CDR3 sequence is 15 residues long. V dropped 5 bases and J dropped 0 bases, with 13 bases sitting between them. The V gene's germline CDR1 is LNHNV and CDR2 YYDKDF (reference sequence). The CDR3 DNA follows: TGTGCCACCAGCGAGCAGGGCTTACTGAACACTGAAGCTTTCTTT. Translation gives CATSEQGLLNTEAFF.

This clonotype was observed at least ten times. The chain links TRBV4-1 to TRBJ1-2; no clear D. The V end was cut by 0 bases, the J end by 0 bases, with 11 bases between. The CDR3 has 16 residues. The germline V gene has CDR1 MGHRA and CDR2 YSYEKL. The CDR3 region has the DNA TGCGCCAGCAGCCAAGACTCCAGGCTAGCTAACTATGGCTACACCTTC. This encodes CASSQDSRLANYGYTF.

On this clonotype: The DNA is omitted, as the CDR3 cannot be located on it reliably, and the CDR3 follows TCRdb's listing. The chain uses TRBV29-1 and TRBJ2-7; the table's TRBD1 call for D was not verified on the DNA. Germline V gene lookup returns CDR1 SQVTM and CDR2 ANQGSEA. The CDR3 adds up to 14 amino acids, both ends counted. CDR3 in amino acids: CGVVGQGSSYEQHF.

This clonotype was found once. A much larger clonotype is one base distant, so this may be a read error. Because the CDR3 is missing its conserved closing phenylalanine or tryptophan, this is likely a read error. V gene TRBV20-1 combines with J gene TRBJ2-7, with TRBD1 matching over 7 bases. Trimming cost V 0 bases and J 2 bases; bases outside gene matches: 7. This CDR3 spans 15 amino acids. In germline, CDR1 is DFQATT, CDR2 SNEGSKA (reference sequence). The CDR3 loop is CSAREPNRGPYEQYS. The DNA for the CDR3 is TGCAGTGCTAGAGAGCCCAACAGGGGTCCCTACGAGCAGTACTCC.

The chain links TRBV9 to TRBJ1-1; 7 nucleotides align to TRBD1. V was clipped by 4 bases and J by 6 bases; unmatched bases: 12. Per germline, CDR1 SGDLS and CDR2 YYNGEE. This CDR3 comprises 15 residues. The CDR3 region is CASSTNWDSLAEAFF. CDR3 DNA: TGTGCCAGCAGCACAAATTGGGACAGTTTGGCTGAAGCTTTCTTT.

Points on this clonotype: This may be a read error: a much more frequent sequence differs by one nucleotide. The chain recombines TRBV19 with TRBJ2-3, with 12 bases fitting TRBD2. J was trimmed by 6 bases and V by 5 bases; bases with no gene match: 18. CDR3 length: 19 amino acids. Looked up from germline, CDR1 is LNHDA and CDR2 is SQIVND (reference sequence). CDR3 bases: TGTGCCAGTAGTGTAACTAGCGGGGGGCCCATTGAGATTCCGGATACGCAGTATTTT. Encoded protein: CASSVTSGGPIEIPDTQYF.

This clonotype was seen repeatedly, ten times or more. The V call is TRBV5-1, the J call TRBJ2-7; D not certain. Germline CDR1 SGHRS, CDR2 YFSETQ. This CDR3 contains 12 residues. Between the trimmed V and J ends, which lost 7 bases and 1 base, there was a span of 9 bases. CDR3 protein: CASGSSSYEQYF. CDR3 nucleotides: TGCGCCAGCGGCTCCTCTTCCTACGAGCAGTACTTC.

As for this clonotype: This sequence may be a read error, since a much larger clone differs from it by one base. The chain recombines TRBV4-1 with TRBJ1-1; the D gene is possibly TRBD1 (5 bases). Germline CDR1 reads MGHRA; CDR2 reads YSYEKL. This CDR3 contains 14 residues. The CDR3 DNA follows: TGCGCCAGCAGCCAAGTCGCGGGGCTGACTGAAGCTTTATTT. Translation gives CASSQVAGLTEALF.

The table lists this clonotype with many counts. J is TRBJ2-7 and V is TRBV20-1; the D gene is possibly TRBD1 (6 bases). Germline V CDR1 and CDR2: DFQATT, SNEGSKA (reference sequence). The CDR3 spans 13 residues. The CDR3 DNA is TGCAGGCCCTCCCGGGACACTGACTACGAGCAGTACTTC. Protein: CRPSRDTDYEQYF.

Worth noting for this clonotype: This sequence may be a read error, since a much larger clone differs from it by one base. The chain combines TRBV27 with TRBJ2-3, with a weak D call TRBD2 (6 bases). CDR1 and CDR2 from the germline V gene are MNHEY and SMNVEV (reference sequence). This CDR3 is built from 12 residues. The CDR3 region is CASSFPGDTRYF. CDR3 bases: TGTGCCAGCAGTTTTCCGGGAGATACGCGGTATTTT.

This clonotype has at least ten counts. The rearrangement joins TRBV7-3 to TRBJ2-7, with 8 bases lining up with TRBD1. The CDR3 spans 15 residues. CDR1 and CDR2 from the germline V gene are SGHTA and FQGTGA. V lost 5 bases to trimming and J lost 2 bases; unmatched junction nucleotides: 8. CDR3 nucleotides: TGTGCCAGCAGCCTTACCGGGACAGGAACCTACGAGCAGTACTTC. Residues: CASSLTGTGTYEQYF.

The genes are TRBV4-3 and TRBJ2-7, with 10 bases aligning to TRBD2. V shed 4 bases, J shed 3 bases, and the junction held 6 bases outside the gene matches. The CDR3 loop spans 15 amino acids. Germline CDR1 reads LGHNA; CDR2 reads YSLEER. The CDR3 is CASSLHIAGGYEQYF. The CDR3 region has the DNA TGCGCCAGCAGCCTACACATAGCGGGGGGCTACGAGCAGTACTTC.

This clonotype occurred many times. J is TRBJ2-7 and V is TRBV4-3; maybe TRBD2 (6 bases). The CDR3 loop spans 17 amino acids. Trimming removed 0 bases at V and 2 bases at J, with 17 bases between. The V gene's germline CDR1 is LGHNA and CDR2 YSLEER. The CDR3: CASSQDGAGKLAYEQYF. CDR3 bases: TGCGCCAGCAGCCAAGATGGTGCGGGAAAGCTGGCCTACGAGCAGTACTTC.

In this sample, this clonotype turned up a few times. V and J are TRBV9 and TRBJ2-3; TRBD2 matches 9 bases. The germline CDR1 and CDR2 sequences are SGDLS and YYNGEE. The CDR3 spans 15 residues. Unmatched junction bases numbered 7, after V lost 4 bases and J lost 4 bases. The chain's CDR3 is CASSLGLARADTQYF. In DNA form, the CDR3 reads TGTGCCAGCAGCCTAGGACTAGCGAGAGCAGATACGCAGTATTTT. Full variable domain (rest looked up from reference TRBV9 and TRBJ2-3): DSGVTQTPKHLITATGQRVTLRCSPRSGDLSVYWYQQSLDQGLQFLIQYYNGEERAKGNILERFSAQQFPDLHSELNLSSLELGDSALYFCASSLGLARADTQYFGPGTRLTVL.

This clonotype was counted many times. In nucleotides, the CDR3 is TGTGCCTGGGGCAGGACGGCGAGCTCCTACGAGCAGTACTTC. Translating gives CAWGRTASSYEQYF. This chain links TRBV30 with TRBJ2-7; D gene unclear. Germline V lookup: CDR1 GTSNPN, CDR2 SVGIG (reference sequence). V was trimmed by 5 bases and J by 0 bases, leaving 14 bases between them. The CDR3 consists of 14 residues.

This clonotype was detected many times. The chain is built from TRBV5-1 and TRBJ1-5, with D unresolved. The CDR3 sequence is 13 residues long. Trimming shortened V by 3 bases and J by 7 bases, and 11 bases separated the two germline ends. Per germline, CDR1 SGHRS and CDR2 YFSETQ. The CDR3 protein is CASSWTPGQPQHF. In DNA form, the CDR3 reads TGCGCCAGCAGCTGGACCCCGGGGCAGCCCCAGCATTTT.

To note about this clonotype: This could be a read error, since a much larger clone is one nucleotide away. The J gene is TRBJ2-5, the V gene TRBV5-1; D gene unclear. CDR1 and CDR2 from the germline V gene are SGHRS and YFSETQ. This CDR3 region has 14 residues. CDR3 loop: CASSWNGLQETLYF. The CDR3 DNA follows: TGCGCCAGCAGCTGGAACGGGCTCCAAGAGACCCTGTACTTC.

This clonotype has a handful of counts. This chain's CDR3 is CASSDFAENFYGYTF. The CDR3 nucleotides read TGTGCCAGCAGTGATTTTGCGGAAAACTTCTATGGCTACACCTTC. V gene TRBV2 combines with J gene TRBJ1-2; no definite D call. Germline V gene data show CDR1 as SNHLY and CDR2 as FYNNEI. CDR3 length: 15 residues. V lost 3 bases, J lost 4 bases, and 15 bases lay in between.